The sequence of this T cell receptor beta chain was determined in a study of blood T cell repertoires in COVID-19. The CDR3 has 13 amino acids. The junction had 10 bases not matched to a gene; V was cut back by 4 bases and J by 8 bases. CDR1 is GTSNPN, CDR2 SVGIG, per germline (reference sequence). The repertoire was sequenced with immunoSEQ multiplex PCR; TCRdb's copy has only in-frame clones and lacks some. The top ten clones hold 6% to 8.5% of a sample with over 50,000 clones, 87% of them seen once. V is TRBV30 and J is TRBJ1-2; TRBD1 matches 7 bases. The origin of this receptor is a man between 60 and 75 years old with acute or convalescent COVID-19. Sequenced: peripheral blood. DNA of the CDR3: TGTGCCTGGACGGCGCAGGGGGTTAAGGGCTACACCTTC. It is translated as CAWTAQGVKGYTF.